This T cell receptor (beta chain) was recovered during a study of cytomegalovirus exposure and HLA in healthy donors. General study findings and limits: A later look showed TCR association rates differing by HLA locus, highest for DRB1 and lowest for HLA-C. There were around 160 TCR beta chains listed as cytomegalovirus-associated. Fewer N-insertions than the roughly 650-donor mean were reportedly shown by an Asian-associated ancestry cluster in a later analysis.

The ends were cut back, 7 bases at V and 0 bases at J, with 12 bases in the middle. Germline assignment: CDR1 MNHEY and CDR2 SVGAGI. CDR3 length equals 14 residues. 60 Vbeta and 13 Jbeta primers were used in PCR. Per the study methods: A later analysis counted 65 million to 80 million unique TCR beta chains, around 10 million shared. Assay: immunoSEQ multiplex PCR; the TCRdb copy retains only in-frame clones and omits some. V and J calls and clone size are those listed in that table; D and trimming were worked out from the DNA. This table holds approximately 200,000 clones, just under 80% found once. Turning to this clone: As yet, its antigen is unknown.

Sequencing input: PBMCs. The chain uses TRBV6-5 and TRBJ1-2; D is perhaps TRBD1 (5 bases). This TCR derives from a woman in her twenties or thirties in good health and CMV-seropositive. The CDR3 is CASTPQGTNYGYTF. CDR3 nucleotide sequence: TGTGCCAGCACTCCCCAGGGAACTAACTATGGCTACACCTTC.